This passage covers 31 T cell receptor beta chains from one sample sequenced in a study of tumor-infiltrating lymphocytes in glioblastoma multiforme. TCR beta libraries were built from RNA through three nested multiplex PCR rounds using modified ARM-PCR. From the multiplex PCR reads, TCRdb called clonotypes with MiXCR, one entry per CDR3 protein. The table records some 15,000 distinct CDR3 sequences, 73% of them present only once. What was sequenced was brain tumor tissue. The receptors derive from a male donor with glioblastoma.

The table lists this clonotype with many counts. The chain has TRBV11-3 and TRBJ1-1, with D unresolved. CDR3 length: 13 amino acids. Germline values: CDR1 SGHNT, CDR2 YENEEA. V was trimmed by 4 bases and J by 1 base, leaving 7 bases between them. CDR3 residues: CASSSTENTEAFF. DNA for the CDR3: TGTGCCAGCAGCTCTACAGAGAACACTGAAGCTTTCTTT.

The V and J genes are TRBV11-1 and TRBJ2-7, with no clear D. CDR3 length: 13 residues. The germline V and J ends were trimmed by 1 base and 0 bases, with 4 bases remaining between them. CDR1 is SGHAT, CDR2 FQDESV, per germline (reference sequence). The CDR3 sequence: CASSLGISYEQYF. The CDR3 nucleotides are TGTGCCAGCAGCTTAGGGATCTCCTACGAGCAGTACTTC.

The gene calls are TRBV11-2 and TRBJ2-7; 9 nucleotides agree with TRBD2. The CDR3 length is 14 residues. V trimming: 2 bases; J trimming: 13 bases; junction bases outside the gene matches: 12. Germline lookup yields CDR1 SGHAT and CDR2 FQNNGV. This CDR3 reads CASSLLAGEDDQYF. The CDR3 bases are TGTGCCAGCAGCTTATTAGCGGGAGAAGACGATCAATACTTC.

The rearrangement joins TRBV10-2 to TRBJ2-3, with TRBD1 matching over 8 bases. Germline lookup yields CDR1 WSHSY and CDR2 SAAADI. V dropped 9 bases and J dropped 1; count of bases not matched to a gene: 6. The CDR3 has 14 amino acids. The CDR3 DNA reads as TGCGCCAGTAGACCGACAGGGGGCACAGATACGCAGTATTTT. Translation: CASRPTGGTDTQYF.

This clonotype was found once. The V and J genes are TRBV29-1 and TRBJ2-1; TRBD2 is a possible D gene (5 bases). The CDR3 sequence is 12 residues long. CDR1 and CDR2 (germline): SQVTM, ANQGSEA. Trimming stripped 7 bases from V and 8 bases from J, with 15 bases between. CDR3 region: CSGAEYKDEQFF. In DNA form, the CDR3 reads TGCAGCGGAGCGGAATACAAGGATGAGCAGTTCTTC.

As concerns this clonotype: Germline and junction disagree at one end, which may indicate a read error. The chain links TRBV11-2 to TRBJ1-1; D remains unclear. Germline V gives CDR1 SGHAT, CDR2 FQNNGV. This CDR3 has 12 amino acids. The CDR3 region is CASRLVHGLAFF. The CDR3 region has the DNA TGTGCCAGCAGATTAGTACATGGGTTAGCTTTCTTT. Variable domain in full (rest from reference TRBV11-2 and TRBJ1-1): EAGVAQSPRYKIIEKRQSVAFWCNPISGHATLYWYQQILGQGPKLLIQFQNNGVVDDSQLPKDRFSAERLKGVDSTLKIQPAKLEDSAVYLCASRLVHGLAFFGQGTRLTVV.

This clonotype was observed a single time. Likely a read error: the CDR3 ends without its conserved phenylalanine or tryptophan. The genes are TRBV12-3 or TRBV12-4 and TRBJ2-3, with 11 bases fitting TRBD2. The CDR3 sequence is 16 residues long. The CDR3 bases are TGTACCAGCAGTTTAGCTATAGCGGGAGGGGGAGATATGCAGTATTTG. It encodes CTSSLAIAGGGDMQYL.

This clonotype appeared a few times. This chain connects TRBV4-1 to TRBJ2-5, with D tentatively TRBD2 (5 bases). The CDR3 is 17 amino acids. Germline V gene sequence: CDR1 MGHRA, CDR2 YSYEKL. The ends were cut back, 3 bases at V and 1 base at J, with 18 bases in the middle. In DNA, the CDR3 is TGCGCCAGCAGCCATCCCGCTGAGGGCCGGATCCAAGAGACCCAGTACTTC. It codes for CASSHPAEGRIQETQYF.

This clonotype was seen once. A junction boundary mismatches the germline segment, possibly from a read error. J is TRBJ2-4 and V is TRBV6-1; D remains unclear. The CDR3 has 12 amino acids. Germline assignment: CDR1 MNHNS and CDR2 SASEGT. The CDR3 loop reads CASSSGRSTLGF. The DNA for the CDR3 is TGTGCCAGCAGTTCGGGTAGGAGCACTCTAGGATTC.

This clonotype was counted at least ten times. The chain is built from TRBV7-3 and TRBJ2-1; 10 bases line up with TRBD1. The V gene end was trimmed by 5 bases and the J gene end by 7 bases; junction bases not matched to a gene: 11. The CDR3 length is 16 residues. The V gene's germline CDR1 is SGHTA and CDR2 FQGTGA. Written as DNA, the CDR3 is TGTGCCAGCAGCCCCTCTCCGGGACAGGGGTGGAATGAGCAGTTCTTC. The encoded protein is CASSPSPGQGWNEQFF.

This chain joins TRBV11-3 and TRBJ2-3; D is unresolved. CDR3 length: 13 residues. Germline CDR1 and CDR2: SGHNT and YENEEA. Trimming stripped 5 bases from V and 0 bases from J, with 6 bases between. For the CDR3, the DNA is TGTGCCAGCAGCCTAATGAGCACAGATACGCAGTATTTT. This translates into CASSLMSTDTQYF.

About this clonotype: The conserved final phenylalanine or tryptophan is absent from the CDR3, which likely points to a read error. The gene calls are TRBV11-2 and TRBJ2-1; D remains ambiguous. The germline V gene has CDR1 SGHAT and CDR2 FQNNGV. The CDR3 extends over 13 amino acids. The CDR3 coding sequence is TGTGTCAGCAGCTTAGATAAGGGCAATGAGCAGTTCCTC. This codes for CVSSLDKGNEQFL.

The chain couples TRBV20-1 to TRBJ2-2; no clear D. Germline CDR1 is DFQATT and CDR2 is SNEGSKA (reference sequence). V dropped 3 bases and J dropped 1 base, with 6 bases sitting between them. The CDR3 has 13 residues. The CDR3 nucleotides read TGCAGTGCTAGGGACGGGAACACCGGGGAGCTGTTTTTT. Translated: CSARDGNTGELFF.

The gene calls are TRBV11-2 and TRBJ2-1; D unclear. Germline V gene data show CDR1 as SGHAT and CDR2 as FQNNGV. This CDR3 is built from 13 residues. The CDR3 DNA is TGTATCAGCAGCTTAGATAGGGCTAATGAGCAGTTCTTC. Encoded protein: CISSLDRANEQFF.

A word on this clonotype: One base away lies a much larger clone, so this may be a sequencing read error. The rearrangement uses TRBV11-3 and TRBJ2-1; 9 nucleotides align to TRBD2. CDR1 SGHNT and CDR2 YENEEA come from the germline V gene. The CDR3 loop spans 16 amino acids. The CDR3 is CAGSFDSGGPYNEQFF. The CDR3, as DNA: TGTGCCGGCAGCTTTGATAGCGGGGGCCCTTACAATGAGCAGTTCTTC.

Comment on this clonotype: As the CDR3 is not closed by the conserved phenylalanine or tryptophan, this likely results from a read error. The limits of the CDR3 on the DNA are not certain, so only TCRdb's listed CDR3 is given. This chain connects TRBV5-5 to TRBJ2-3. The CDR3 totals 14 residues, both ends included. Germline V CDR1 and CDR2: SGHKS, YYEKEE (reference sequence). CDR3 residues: CASSLGVGTDTRYS.

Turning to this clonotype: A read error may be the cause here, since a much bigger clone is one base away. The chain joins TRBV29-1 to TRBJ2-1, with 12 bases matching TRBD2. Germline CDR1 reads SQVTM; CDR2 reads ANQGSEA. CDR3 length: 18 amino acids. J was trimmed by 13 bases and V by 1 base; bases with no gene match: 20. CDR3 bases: TGCAGCGTTGAAGGACTAGCGGGAGAAAGAGGGTCGTTTGAGACCCAGTTCTTC. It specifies CSVEGLAGERGSFETQFF.

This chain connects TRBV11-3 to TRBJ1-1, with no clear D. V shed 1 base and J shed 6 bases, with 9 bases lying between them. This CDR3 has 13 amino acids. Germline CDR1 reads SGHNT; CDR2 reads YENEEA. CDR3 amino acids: CASSLAMDAEAFF. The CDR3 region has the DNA TGTGCCAGCAGCTTAGCCATGGACGCTGAAGCTTTCTTT. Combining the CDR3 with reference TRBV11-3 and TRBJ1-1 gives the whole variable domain EAGVVQSPRYKIIEKKQPVAFWCNPISGHNTLYWYLQNLGQGPELLIRYENEEAVDDSQLPKDRFSAERLKGVDSTLKIQPAELGDSAVYLCASSLAMDAEAFFGQGTRLTVV.

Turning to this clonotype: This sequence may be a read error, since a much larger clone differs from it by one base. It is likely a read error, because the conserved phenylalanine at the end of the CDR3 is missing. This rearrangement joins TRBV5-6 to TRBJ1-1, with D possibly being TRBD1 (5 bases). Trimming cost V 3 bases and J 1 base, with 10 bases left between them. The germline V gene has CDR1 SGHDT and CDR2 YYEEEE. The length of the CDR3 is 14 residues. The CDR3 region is CASSSGPTNTEAFL. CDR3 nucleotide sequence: TGTGCCAGCAGCTCGGGACCGACGAACACTGAAGCTTTCTTA.

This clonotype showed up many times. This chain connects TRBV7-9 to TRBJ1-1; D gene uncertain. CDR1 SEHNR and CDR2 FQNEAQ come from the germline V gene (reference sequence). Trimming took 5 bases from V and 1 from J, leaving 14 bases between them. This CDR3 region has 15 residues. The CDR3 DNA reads TGTGCCAGCAGCCCAAGACACTTACCGAACACTGAAGCTTTCTTT. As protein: CASSPRHLPNTEAFF.

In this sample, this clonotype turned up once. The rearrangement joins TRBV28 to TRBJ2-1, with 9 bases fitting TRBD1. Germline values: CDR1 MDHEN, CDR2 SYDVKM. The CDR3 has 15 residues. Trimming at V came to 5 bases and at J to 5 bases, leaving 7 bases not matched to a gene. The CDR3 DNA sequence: TGTGCCAGCAGTACACCCGGGACAGGGAACAATGAGCAGTTCTTC. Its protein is CASSTPGTGNNEQFF.

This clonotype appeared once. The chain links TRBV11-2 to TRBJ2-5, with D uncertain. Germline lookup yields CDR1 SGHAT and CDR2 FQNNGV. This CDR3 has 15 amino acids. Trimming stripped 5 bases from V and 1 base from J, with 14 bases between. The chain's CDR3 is CASSAYVGFQETQYF. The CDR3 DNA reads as TGTGCCAGCAGCGCCTATGTCGGTTTCCAAGAGACCCAGTACTTC.

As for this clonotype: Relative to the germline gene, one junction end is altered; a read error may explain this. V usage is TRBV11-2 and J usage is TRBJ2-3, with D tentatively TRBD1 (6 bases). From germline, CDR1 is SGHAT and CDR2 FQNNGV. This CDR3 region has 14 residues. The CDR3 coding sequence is TGTGCCTGCAGCTTGCTAGCAGGGGAAGATACGCAGTATTTT. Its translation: CACSLLAGEDTQYF.

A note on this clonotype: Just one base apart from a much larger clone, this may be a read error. The CDR3 DNA reads as TGTGTCAGCCGAGGGACAGGTGAAGAGACCCAGTACTTC. This translates into CVSRGTGEETQYF. The genes are TRBV18 and TRBJ2-5, with TRBD1 matching over 8 bases. CDR1 is KGHSH and CDR2 is LQKENI in the germline V gene. This CDR3 is built from 13 residues.

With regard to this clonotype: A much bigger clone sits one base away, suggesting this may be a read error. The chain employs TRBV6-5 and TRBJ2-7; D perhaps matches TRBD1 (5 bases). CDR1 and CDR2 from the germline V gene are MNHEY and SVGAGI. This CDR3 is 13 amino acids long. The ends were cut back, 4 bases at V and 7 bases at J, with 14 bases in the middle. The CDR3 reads CASSFQGAAEQYF. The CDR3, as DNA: TGTGCCAGCAGTTTTCAGGGTGCGGCGGAGCAGTACTTC.

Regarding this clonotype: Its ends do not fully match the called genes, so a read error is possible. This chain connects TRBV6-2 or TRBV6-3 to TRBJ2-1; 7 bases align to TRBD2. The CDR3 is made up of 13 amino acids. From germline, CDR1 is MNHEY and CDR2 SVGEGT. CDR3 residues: CASSYGGVHEEFF. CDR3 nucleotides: TGTGCCAGCAGTTACGGGGGGGTCCATGAGGAGTTCTTC.

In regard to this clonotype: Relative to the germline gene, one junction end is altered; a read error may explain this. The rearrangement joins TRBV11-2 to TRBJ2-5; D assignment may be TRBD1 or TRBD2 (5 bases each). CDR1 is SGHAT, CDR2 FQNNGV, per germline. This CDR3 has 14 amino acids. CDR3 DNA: TGTGCTAGCAGCTTTGGGGACCACCAAGAGACCCAGTACTTC. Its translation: CASSFGDHQETQYF.

The CDR3 here is CASREEGDGYTF. Here the CDR3 DNA reads TGTGCCAGTAGAGAAGAAGGGGATGGCTACACCTTC. The genes are TRBV2 and TRBJ1-2, with D possibly being TRBD1 (5 bases). CDR1 is SNHLY and CDR2 is FYNNEI in the germline V gene. The CDR3 runs 12 residues. V lost 9 bases to trimming and J lost 6 bases, with 14 bases between them.

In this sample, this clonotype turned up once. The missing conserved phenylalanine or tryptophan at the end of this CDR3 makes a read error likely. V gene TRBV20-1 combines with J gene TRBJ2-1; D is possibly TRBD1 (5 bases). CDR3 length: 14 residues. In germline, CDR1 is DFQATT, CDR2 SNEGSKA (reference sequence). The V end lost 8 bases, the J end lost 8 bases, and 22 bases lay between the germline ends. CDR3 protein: CSTTDEAGLHEQFV. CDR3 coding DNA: TGCAGTACTACAGATGAGGCAGGGCTGCATGAGCAGTTCGTC.

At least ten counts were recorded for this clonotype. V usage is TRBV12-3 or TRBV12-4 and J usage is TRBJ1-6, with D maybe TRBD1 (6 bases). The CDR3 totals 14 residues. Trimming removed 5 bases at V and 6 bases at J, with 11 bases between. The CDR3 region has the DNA TGTGCCAGCAGTCCTAGGGGGTTTAATTCACCCCTCCACTTT. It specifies CASSPRGFNSPLHF.

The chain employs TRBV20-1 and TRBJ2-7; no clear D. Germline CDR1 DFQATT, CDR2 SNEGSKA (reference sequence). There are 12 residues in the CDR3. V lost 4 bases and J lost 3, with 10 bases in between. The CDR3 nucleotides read TGCAGTGCTACTACGTGGGGCTACGAGCAGTACTTC. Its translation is CSATTWGYEQYF.